Presented here are 27 T cell receptor beta chains from one specimen sequenced in a study of blood T cell repertoires in COVID-19. The table came from immunoSEQ multiplex PCR; TCRdb's copy has only in-frame clones and leaves some out. The data contain about 97,000 clones, about nine tenths of them singletons. The sequencing input was peripheral blood. These receptors all stem from a woman aged 45-60 years with COVID-19, enrolled during active disease.

CDR3 loop: CASSLGQGNYGYTF. The CDR3 DNA reads as TGTGCCAGCAGCTTAGGACAGGGGAACTATGGCTACACCTTC. The J gene is TRBJ1-2, the V gene TRBV5-5; 9 nucleotides align to TRBD1. Trimming removed 2 bases from V and 2 bases from J; junction bases left unmatched: 1. CDR1 and CDR2 from the germline V gene are SGHKS and YYEKEE (reference sequence). This CDR3 has 14 residues.

The chain recombines TRBV13 with TRBJ2-2; no firm D call. Per germline, CDR1 PRHDT and CDR2 FYEKMQ (reference sequence). The CDR3 totals 13 residues. Between the trimmed V and J ends, which lost 7 bases and 3 bases, there was a span of 9 bases. CDR3 nucleotide sequence: TGTGCCAGCACGGTTGGGCACACCGGGGAGCTGTTTTTT. It translates to CASTVGHTGELFF.

The J gene is TRBJ1-2, the V gene TRBV19; D call uncertain. Per the germline V gene, CDR1 is LNHDA and CDR2 is SQIVND (reference sequence). The CDR3 is 13 amino acids. The ends were cut back, 8 bases at V and 6 bases at J, with 16 bases in the middle. CDR3 nucleotides: TGTGCCAGTGTGAGCCGGGGTGTGGATGGCTACACCTTC. Its translation: CASVSRGVDGYTF.

The V gene is TRBV5-1, the J gene TRBJ1-1; no definite D call. Germline V gives CDR1 SGHRS, CDR2 YFSETQ. The CDR3 is 14 residues long. Deletions cut 0 bases from V and 0 bases from J, with 6 bases between. CDR3 protein: CASSLGAVNTEAFF. CDR3 bases: TGCGCCAGCAGCTTGGGAGCGGTGAACACTGAAGCTTTCTTT.

The CDR3 nucleotides are TGTGCCAGCAACTCGGGGGAAGCATACAATGAGCAGTTCTTC. Residues: CASNSGEAYNEQFF. The chain employs TRBV28 and TRBJ2-1; possible D gene TRBD2, 6 bases. Trimming pared 7 bases from V and 4 bases from J, leaving 14 bases between. The CDR3 is 14 residues long. Looked up from germline, CDR1 is MDHEN and CDR2 is SYDVKM.

The genes are TRBV19 and TRBJ2-3, with 10 positions matching TRBD1. Germline CDR1 is LNHDA and CDR2 is SQIVND (reference sequence). This CDR3 spans 15 amino acids. V lost 6 bases to trimming and J lost 6 bases; unmatched junction nucleotides: 9. This CDR3 is CASRIRQGAQDTQYF. Written as DNA, the CDR3 is TGTGCCAGTAGGATTCGACAGGGGGCGCAGGATACGCAGTATTTT.

This chain's CDR3 is CASSPSGGQSYGYTF. In nucleotides, the CDR3 is TGTGCCAGCAGCCCCTCCGGGGGGCAGAGCTATGGCTACACCTTC. The rearrangement links TRBV7-2 to TRBJ1-2; TRBD1 might be the D (6 bases). The CDR3 length is 15 residues. V lost 5 bases and J lost 4, with 17 bases in between. The germline V gene has CDR1 SGHTA and CDR2 FQGNSA. Combining the CDR3 with reference TRBV7-2 and TRBJ1-2 gives the whole variable domain GAGVSQSPSNKVTEKGKDVELRCDPISGHTALYWYRQSLGQGLEFLIYFQGNSAPDKSGLPSDRFSAERTGGSVSTLTIQRTQQEDSAVYLCASSPSGGQSYGYTFGSGTRLTVV.

The genes are TRBV5-1 and TRBJ2-1; 16 nucleotides line up with TRBD2. Germline V lookup: CDR1 SGHRS, CDR2 YFSETQ. With V trimmed by 3 bases and J by 7 bases, 10 bases remained unmatched. This CDR3 is 18 amino acids long. CDR3: CASSSGPGTSGGVNEQFF. As DNA, the CDR3 is TGCGCCAGCAGCTCCGGTCCCGGGACTAGCGGGGGGGTTAATGAGCAGTTCTTC.

V usage is TRBV19 and J usage is TRBJ1-2; possibly TRBD1 for D (6 bases). Between the trimmed V and J ends, which lost 5 bases and 6 bases, there was a span of 16 bases. This CDR3 is built from 14 residues. In germline, CDR1 is LNHDA, CDR2 SQIVND (reference sequence). Here the CDR3 DNA reads TGTGCCAGTAGTGCCCAACAGGGTAGGGATGGCTACACCTTC. This codes for CASSAQQGRDGYTF.

The chain employs TRBV5-1 and TRBJ2-6; D is perhaps TRBD2 (6 bases). CDR1 SGHRS and CDR2 YFSETQ come from the germline V gene. The CDR3 length is 17 residues. V gave up 6 bases and J gave up 0 bases, with 16 bases separating them. The CDR3 DNA is TGCGCCAGCACACGGGAGACAGCCTTCTCTGGGGCCAACGTCCTGACTTTC. This sequence encodes CASTRETAFSGANVLTF.

The chain links TRBV28 to TRBJ1-1; D gene uncertain. The CDR3 has 11 amino acids. Trimming removed 4 bases at V and 3 bases at J, with 3 bases between. The germline CDR1 and CDR2 sequences are MDHEN and SYDVKM. CDR3 coding DNA: TGTGCCAGCAGTTCCTACACTGAAGCTTTCTTT. This sequence encodes CASSSYTEAFF.

The chain links TRBV28 to TRBJ1-2; D unresolved. Between the trimmed V and J ends, which lost 8 bases and 1 base, there was a span of 11 bases. The CDR3 has 13 residues. Germline V gives CDR1 MDHEN, CDR2 SYDVKM. The CDR3 spells CASGGQINYGYTF. For the CDR3, the DNA is TGTGCCAGCGGTGGGCAGATTAACTATGGCTACACCTTC.

The chain links TRBV7-2 to TRBJ1-5, with a weak D call TRBD1 (5 bases). Trimming cost V 2 bases and J 6 bases, with 14 bases left between them. Per the germline V gene, CDR1 is SGHTA and CDR2 is FQGNSA. The CDR3 sequence is 15 residues long. CDR3: CASSLSAGQSQPQHF. Written as DNA, the CDR3 is TGTGCCAGCAGCTTATCGGCAGGGCAGAGTCAGCCCCAGCATTTT.

The chain uses TRBV27 and TRBJ2-1; 7 positions agree with TRBD2. This CDR3 has 15 amino acids. V gave up 2 bases and J gave up 0 bases; unmatched junction bases: 1. Germline V lookup: CDR1 MNHEY, CDR2 SMNVEV (reference sequence). The CDR3 is CASSLGGGSYNEQFF. The CDR3 bases are TGTGCCAGCAGTTTAGGCGGGGGCTCCTACAATGAGCAGTTCTTC.

V and J are TRBV28 and TRBJ1-2, with 10 bases lining up with TRBD1. The V gene end was trimmed by 6 bases and the J gene end by 4 bases; junction bases not matched to a gene: 5. Germline V CDR1 and CDR2: MDHEN, SYDVKM. CDR3 size: 14 residues. CDR3: CASSPGQGIYGYTF. The CDR3 DNA is TGTGCCAGCAGCCCGGGACAGGGGATCTATGGCTACACCTTC.

The V and J genes are TRBV11-1 and TRBJ1-3, with D possibly matching TRBD1 (5 bases). The CDR3 consists of 15 residues. Germline CDR1 and CDR2: SGHAT and FQDESV (reference sequence). Between the trimmed V and J ends, which lost 5 bases and 0 bases, there was a span of 11 bases. The CDR3 region has the DNA TGTGCCAGCAGCGACCGCGGGGGCTCTGGAAACACCATATATTTT. Its protein product is CASSDRGGSGNTIYF.

The chain combines TRBV6-6 with TRBJ1-5; D gene uncertain. Germline V lookup: CDR1 MNHNY, CDR2 SVGAGI (reference sequence). The ends were cut back, 0 bases at V and 4 bases at J, with 4 bases in the middle. CDR3 length equals 13 residues. CDR3 in DNA: TGTGCCAGCAGTTACTCCGTTAATCAGCCCCAGCATTTT. This translates into CASSYSVNQPQHF.

This clone was seen once. The chain couples TRBV3-1 (or the pseudogene TRBV3-2) to TRBJ1-2, with TRBD1 matching over 9 bases. This CDR3 spans 12 amino acids. Per the germline V gene, CDR1 is LGHDT and CDR2 is YNNKEL (reference sequence). The ends lost 4 bases at V and 8 bases at J; junction bases unmatched: 2. The CDR3 loop is CASSRTGEGYTF. CDR3 nucleotides: TGTGCCAGCAGCCGGACAGGGGAAGGCTACACCTTC.

The DNA for the CDR3 is TGTGCCAGCAAGTCGACAGGGGTGGATGGCTACACCTTC. Amino acid sequence: CASKSTGVDGYTF. The chain combines TRBV28 with TRBJ1-2; 8 positions match TRBD1. Losses at the gene ends were 7 bases for V and 6 bases for J; bases not matched to a gene: 7. Per the germline V gene, CDR1 is MDHEN and CDR2 is SYDVKM. There are 13 residues in the CDR3.

The CDR3 nucleotides read TGTGCCAGCAGCCCCGACAGAAAGAAACTGTTTTTT. Translating it yields CASSPDRKKLFF. V is TRBV14 and J is TRBJ1-4; D is possibly TRBD1 (5 bases). From germline, CDR1 is SGHDN and CDR2 FVKESK. Trimming cost V 4 bases and J 11 bases, with 11 bases left between them. The CDR3 covers 12 residues.

The gene calls are TRBV30 and TRBJ2-3; TRBD1 agrees at 9 bases. J lost 3 bases, V lost 3 bases, and 4 bases had no gene match. The germline CDR1 and CDR2 sequences are GTSNPN and SVGIG (reference sequence). The CDR3 consists of 14 residues. CDR3 coding DNA: TGTGCCTGGAGACGGACAGGGGCAACAGATACGCAGTATTTT. It codes for CAWRRTGATDTQYF.

The rearrangement joins TRBV7-6 to TRBJ1-6, with 11 bases aligning to TRBD1. The J segment lost 7 bases and the V segment lost 5 bases, leaving 4 bases of the junction unmatched. The CDR3 is 15 residues long. Germline V CDR1 and CDR2: SGHVS, FNYEAQ. In DNA form, the CDR3 reads TGTGCCAGCAGCGACGGACAGGGGGCAAATTCACCCCTCCACTTT. Translation gives CASSDGQGANSPLHF.

This clone was seen a handful of times. The chain joins TRBV5-1 to TRBJ1-2; D is uncertain. This CDR3 has 14 amino acids. Trimming left V 1 base short and J 8 bases short, with 15 bases between. The germline V gene encodes CDR1 SGHRS and CDR2 YFSETQ. The DNA for the CDR3 is TGCGCCAGCAGCTTGAGCCCAGAGCGGAAGGGCTACACCTTC. This gives the protein CASSLSPERKGYTF.

V and J are TRBV3-1 (or the pseudogene TRBV3-2) and TRBJ2-7, with 11 positions matching TRBD2. Per the germline V gene, CDR1 is LGHDT and CDR2 is YNNKEL (reference sequence). Trimming removed 1 base from V and 7 bases from J; junction bases left unmatched: 15. The CDR3 has 18 amino acids. The CDR3 nucleotides are TGTGCCAGCAGCCAAGGGTTTGCGGCTAGCGGGGGGACGGGGGAGCAGTACTTC. Its translation is CASSQGFAASGGTGEQYF.

This sequence joins TRBV7-2 and TRBJ1-2; no definite D call. V was trimmed by 5 bases and J by 0 bases, leaving 10 bases between them. Germline CDR1 is SGHTA and CDR2 is FQGNSA. The CDR3 extends over 14 amino acids. The chain's CDR3 is CASSGHMTNYGYTF. The CDR3 region has the DNA TGTGCCAGCAGCGGCCACATGACTAACTATGGCTACACCTTC.

The chain couples TRBV14 to TRBJ2-3, with 7 nucleotides matching TRBD2. From germline, CDR1 is SGHDN and CDR2 FVKESK. This CDR3 is built from 16 residues. The junction had 10 bases not matched to a gene; V was cut back by 4 bases and J by 3 bases. CDR3 region: CASSPATSFYTDTQYF. The CDR3 region has the DNA TGTGCCAGCAGCCCCGCGACTAGCTTTTATACAGATACGCAGTATTTT.

The chain has TRBV11-1 and TRBJ1-1; unclear D gene. This CDR3 has 12 amino acids. Germline-derived CDR1 and CDR2 are SGHAT and FQDESV (reference sequence). V lost 2 bases and J lost 3, with 4 bases in between. The CDR3 loop is CASSLLDTEAFF. CDR3 coding DNA: TGTGCCAGCAGCTTACTAGACACTGAAGCTTTCTTT.